The TCR beta chain under discussion was sequenced for a study of blood T cell repertoires in COVID-19. Study at large: COVID-19 samples from acute and convalescent phases originated in the United States, Italy and Spain.

Using immunoSEQ multiplex PCR, the repertoire was profiled, and TCRdb retains in-frame clones only, with some absent. The sample includes 200,000 to 300,000 clones, more than 65% of them seen just once. This CDR3 contains 14 residues. Germline lookup yields CDR1 MNHNS and CDR2 SASEGT. The ends were cut back, 2 bases at V and 4 bases at J, with 9 bases in the middle. The J gene is TRBJ2-1, the V gene TRBV6-1; D call uncertain. The sample consisted of peripheral blood. This clonotype originated in an elderly woman with acute or convalescent COVID-19. CDR3 sequence (DNA): TGTGCCAGCAGTGAACAGGCTCTTTACAATGAGCAGTTCTTC. Protein: CASSEQALYNEQFF.